This T cell receptor (beta chain) was profiled in a study of low-dose radiotherapy and immunotherapy resistance in tumors. After removal of 6 bases from V and 4 bases from J, the junction contained 8 bases not matched to a gene. CDR3 size: 15 residues. The germline CDR1 and CDR2 sequences are MDHEN and SYDVKM. Alpha and beta chains were covered, as first-strand cDNA relied on TRAV- and TRBV-specific primers. Amplification of TCRs used a constant-region primer and V-primer adapter for roughly 21 PCR cycles. A single record per CDR3 protein comes from TCRdb applying MiXCR to the reads. The sample records approximately 6,400 distinct CDR3 sequences, 55% to 75% being singletons.

The receptor was isolated from a human donor with advanced metastatic prostate, ovarian, gallbladder or colorectal cancer (not recorded which). This table probably holds off-target reads from a library built for another chain. The chain employs TRBV28 and TRBJ1-3; TRBD1 matches 8 bases. The CDR3 nucleotides are TGTGCCAGCAGCCCGGGGCAGGGGGCCGGAAACACCATATATTTT. This codes for CASSPGQGAGNTIYF.